This TCR beta chain came from a study of cytomegalovirus exposure and HLA in healthy donors. CDR1 is MNHNS, CDR2 SASEGT, per germline. V lost 0 bases, J lost 4 bases, and 12 bases lay in between. The CDR3 length is 15 residues. Whole-study findings and limits: Accurate prediction of HLA-A and HLA-B alleles (for most subjects) was reportedly achieved from TCR beta sequences. Associated with cytomegalovirus, according to the listing, were 164 TCR beta chains.

Notes on this clone: Its antigen is undetermined.

Primers: 60 Vbeta forward and 13 Jbeta reverse. Profiled with immunoSEQ multiplex PCR; TCRdb holds only in-frame clones, not every one. The sample has 150,000 or so clones, around 78% seen once. The V and J genes are TRBV6-1 and TRBJ1-2, with a weak D call TRBD1 (6 bases). Sequencing input: PBMCs. The origin of this receptor is a woman aged 18 to 35 in good health and CMV-seronegative. Written as DNA, the CDR3 is TGTGCCAGCAGTGAAGCGCTGCAGGGGAGCTATGGCTACACCTTC. It codes for CASSEALQGSYGYTF.